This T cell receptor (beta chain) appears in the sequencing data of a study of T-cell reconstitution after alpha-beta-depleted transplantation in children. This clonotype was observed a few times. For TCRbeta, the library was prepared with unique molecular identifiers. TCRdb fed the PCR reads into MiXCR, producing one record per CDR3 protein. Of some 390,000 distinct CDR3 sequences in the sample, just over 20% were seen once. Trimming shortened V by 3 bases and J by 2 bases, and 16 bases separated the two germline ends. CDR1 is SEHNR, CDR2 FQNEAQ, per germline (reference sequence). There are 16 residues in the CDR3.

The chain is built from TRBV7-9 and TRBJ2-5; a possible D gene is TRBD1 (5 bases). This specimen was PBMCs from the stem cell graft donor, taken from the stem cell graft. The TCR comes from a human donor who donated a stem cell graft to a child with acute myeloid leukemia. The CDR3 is CASSLEQVRTQETQYF. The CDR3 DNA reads TGTGCCAGCAGCTTGGAACAGGTTAGAACACAAGAGACCCAGTACTTC.